A single sample gave rise to the 24 T cell receptor beta chains below, sequenced in a study of cytomegalovirus exposure and HLA in healthy donors. The PCR contained 60 Vbeta and 13 Jbeta primers. Sequencing was performed with immunoSEQ multiplex PCR; in TCRdb, only in-frame clones are kept and a portion is missing. The sample shows around 120,000 clones, 79% of them seen only once. Sequencing used PBMCs. The receptors here all came from a man younger than 35 in good health and CMV-seronegative.

The genes are TRBV7-9 and TRBJ2-3, with TRBD2 matching over 13 bases. This CDR3 is 16 amino acids long. J was trimmed by 4 bases and V by 6 bases; bases with no gene match: 7. CDR1 SEHNR and CDR2 FQNEAQ come from the germline V gene (reference sequence). The CDR3 region is CASRTSGRGTSDTQYF. As DNA, the CDR3 is TGTGCCAGCAGAACTAGCGGGAGGGGGACCTCAGATACGCAGTATTTT.

The chain employs TRBV6-4 and TRBJ2-1; D is perhaps TRBD2 (6 bases). The CDR3 runs 15 residues. Trimming removed 0 bases from V and 6 bases from J, with 12 bases in between. The germline gives CDR1 MRHNA, CDR2 SNTAGT. The CDR3 sequence: CASSDSNSGSNEQFF. The CDR3 region has the DNA TGTGCCAGCAGTGACTCTAATAGCGGATCCAATGAGCAGTTCTTC.

J is TRBJ2-7 and V is TRBV2, with D possibly TRBD1 on 6 matching bases. This CDR3 spans 15 amino acids. Germline CDR1 reads SNHLY; CDR2 reads FYNNEI. Trimming pared 1 base from V and 0 bases from J, leaving 10 bases between. The CDR3 coding sequence is TGTGCCAGCAGTGAAGGCAGGGGATTCTCCTACGAGCAGTACTTC. Translation: CASSEGRGFSYEQYF.

A note on this clone: Different DNA sequences within this sample yield the same CDR3. The J gene is TRBJ1-1, the V gene TRBV6-5; D call uncertain. Germline CDR1 reads MNHEY; CDR2 reads SVGAGI. The CDR3 has 15 residues. Trimming pared 2 bases from V and 3 bases from J, leaving 13 bases between. The CDR3 DNA reads TGTGCCAGCAGTTACGTCCCTCGTGCGGACACTGAAGCTTTCTTT. Protein: CASSYVPRADTEAFF.

This clone was picked up one time. The rearrangement links TRBV5-1 to TRBJ2-1; D is possibly TRBD2 (5 bases). The CDR3 has 15 residues. Germline lookup yields CDR1 SGHRS and CDR2 YFSETQ. Trimming took 4 bases from V and 0 from J, leaving 11 bases between them. The CDR3 DNA reads TGCGCCAGCAGCCCCGACCTAGCCTCCTACAATGAGCAGTTCTTC. Protein: CASSPDLASYNEQFF.

The V gene is TRBV27, the J gene TRBJ2-5; possible D gene TRBD2, 6 bases. CDR3 length: 15 amino acids. The germline gives CDR1 MNHEY, CDR2 SMNVEV (reference sequence). V was pared by 3 bases and J by 1 base, with 12 bases between. The DNA of the CDR3 is TGTGCCAGCAGTTTTATGGGACTTCGCCAAGAGACCCAGTACTTC. The encoded protein is CASSFMGLRQETQYF.

The chain couples TRBV27 to TRBJ2-7; 9 nucleotides match TRBD1. Germline V CDR1 and CDR2: MNHEY, SMNVEV (reference sequence). The CDR3 runs 21 residues. V shed 8 bases, J shed 2 bases, and the junction held 28 bases outside the gene matches. The CDR3, as DNA: TGTGCCAGCGAAGACAGGGGGATGGGTCCCGAGATTTTGCCGAAGACCTACGAGCAGTACGTC. Protein sequence: CASEDRGMGPEILPKTYEQYV.

The chain uses TRBV6-6 and TRBJ2-3, with 9 bases matching TRBD1. CDR1 and CDR2 (germline): MNHNY, SVGAGI (reference sequence). The CDR3 totals 14 residues. The trim removed 6 bases at V and 2 bases at J, leaving 3 bases unmatched. Here the CDR3 reads CASRGTGTTDTQYF. The CDR3 nucleotides read TGTGCCAGCAGGGGGACAGGGACCACAGATACGCAGTATTTT.

CDR3 coding DNA: TGTGCCAGCACCGACTCAGGGTGGGTCTCTGGCTACACCTTC. Its translation: CASTDSGWVSGYTF. V gene TRBV7-2 combines with J gene TRBJ1-2, with TRBD1 as a possible D gene (5 bases). CDR1 and CDR2 (germline): SGHTA, FQGNSA. CDR3 length: 14 residues. V was clipped by 7 bases and J by 7 bases, with 19 bases between them.

The chain couples TRBV10-2 to TRBJ1-2, with a tentative D call TRBD1 (5 bases). V was shortened by 4 bases and J by 4 bases, with 13 bases between the two germline ends. The CDR3 totals 14 residues. The V gene's germline CDR1 is WSHSY and CDR2 SAAADI. In nucleotides, the CDR3 is TGCGCCAGCAGTGGGGGCCTACCCCTCTATGGCTACACCTTC. It yields the protein CASSGGLPLYGYTF.

The CDR3 DNA reads as TGTGCCAGCAGCATCGATCTAGCGGGAGGGCCCTACGAGCAGTACTTC. Its translation: CASSIDLAGGPYEQYF. The rearrangement links TRBV7-2 to TRBJ2-7, with 12 positions matching TRBD2. Trimming at V came to 5 bases and at J to 2 bases, leaving 7 bases not matched to a gene. The CDR3 is 16 amino acids. Looked up from germline, CDR1 is SGHTA and CDR2 is FQGNSA.

Concerning this clone itself: Germline and junction disagree at one end, which may indicate a read error. The chain couples TRBV7-7 to TRBJ2-2; D is perhaps TRBD1 (5 bases). Per the germline V gene, CDR1 is SSHAT and CDR2 is FNYEAQ (reference sequence). The CDR3 sequence is 18 residues long. The CDR3 sequence is CASSQITSGLANTGELFF. The DNA for the CDR3 is TGTGCTAGCAGCCAAATTACTTCAGGGTTGGCGAACACCGGGGAGCTGTTTTTT.

The chain uses TRBV5-4 and TRBJ2-7; D is unclear. The V gene lost 5 bases and the J gene lost 0 bases, with 15 bases spanning the gap. Germline V gene sequence: CDR1 SGHNT, CDR2 YYREEE (reference sequence). This CDR3 comprises 15 residues. The CDR3 is CASRKDTHSSYEQYV. The CDR3 region has the DNA TGTGCCAGCAGAAAAGACACCCACAGCTCCTACGAGCAGTACGTC.

This clone has only one observation. The chain couples TRBV5-1 to TRBJ2-3; 9 bases align to TRBD1. V shed 3 bases and J 0 bases; nucleotides not matched to a gene: 5. The germline V gene has CDR1 SGHRS and CDR2 YFSETQ. The CDR3 has 16 residues. The CDR3 loop reads CASSSRTGVSTDTQYF. The CDR3 nucleotides are TGCGCCAGCAGCTCCAGGACAGGGGTGAGCACAGATACGCAGTATTTT.

In its sample, this clone was seen once. The gene calls are TRBV7-9 and TRBJ2-1; TRBD2 is a possible D gene (6 bases). The CDR3 has 14 amino acids. V lost 5 bases and J 6 bases, leaving 14 bases between the germline ends. Germline values: CDR1 SEHNR, CDR2 FQNEAQ (reference sequence). The CDR3 DNA follows: TGTGCCAGCAGCCCACTGGGCGGGGTCAATGAGCAGTTCTTC. This gives the protein CASSPLGGVNEQFF.

The chain has TRBV7-2 and TRBJ1-1, with a tentative D call TRBD1 (5 bases). The CDR3 runs 14 residues. The V end was cut by 0 bases, the J end by 2 bases, with 7 bases between. CDR1 is SGHTA, CDR2 FQGNSA, per germline. CDR3 in amino acids: CASSLATGNTEAFF. The CDR3 region has the DNA TGTGCCAGCAGCTTAGCTACAGGTAACACTGAAGCTTTCTTT.

This chain uses TRBV6-5 with TRBJ1-5; possible D gene TRBD1, 6 bases. The CDR3 length is 13 residues. The germline gives CDR1 MNHEY, CDR2 SVGAGI. Trimming pared 6 bases from V and 4 bases from J, leaving 10 bases between. CDR3 loop: CASSDGQNQPQHF. The CDR3 DNA sequence: TGTGCCAGCAGCGATGGACAGAATCAGCCCCAGCATTTT.

J is TRBJ1-5 and V is TRBV2, with D possibly matching TRBD1 (6 bases). The CDR3 runs 15 residues. Trimming stripped 7 bases from V and 2 bases from J, with 15 bases between. Germline V gene sequence: CDR1 SNHLY, CDR2 FYNNEI. The CDR3 DNA reads as TGTGCCAGCAAGGGGGGGGTGAGCGGCAATCAGCCCCAGCATTTT. Its translation is CASKGGVSGNQPQHF.

The CDR3 reads CASSSREEEKLFF. In DNA form, the CDR3 reads TGTGCCAGCAGTTCGAGGGAGGAGGAAAAACTGTTTTTT. The chain is built from TRBV5-4 and TRBJ1-4; no clear D. Germline CDR1 and CDR2: SGHNT and YYREEE (reference sequence). V lost 5 bases, J lost 8 bases, and 13 bases lay in between. This CDR3 is built from 13 residues.

The rearrangement uses TRBV19 and TRBJ2-3; possibly TRBD2 for D (7 bases). V dropped 5 bases and J dropped 1 base, with 13 bases sitting between them. CDR1 and CDR2 (germline): LNHDA, SQIVND (reference sequence). The CDR3 loop spans 15 amino acids. This CDR3 is CASSDMGGRTDTQYF. The CDR3 DNA follows: TGTGCCAGTAGTGACATGGGGGGGCGCACAGATACGCAGTATTTT.

This clone was counted a few times. The genes are TRBV5-8 and TRBJ2-2; the match to TRBD2 covers 7 bases. CDR1 and CDR2 from the germline V gene are SGHTS and YDEGEE. This CDR3 region has 18 residues. V dropped 7 bases and J dropped 1; count of bases not matched to a gene: 16. CDR3: CASSTAHPPSGNTGELFF. The CDR3 region has the DNA TGTGCCAGCTCCACCGCACACCCCCCTAGCGGGAACACCGGGGAGCTGTTTTTT.

The rearrangement links TRBV5-1 to TRBJ2-3; 12 nucleotides line up with TRBD2. Per germline, CDR1 SGHRS and CDR2 YFSETQ. The V and J ends lost 4 bases and 3 bases, in that order; junction bases with no gene match: 3. The CDR3 contains 15 residues. The CDR3 DNA follows: TGCGCCAGCAGCCTGACTAGCGGGAGAACAGATACGCAGTATTTT. Its translation is CASSLTSGRTDTQYF.

This chain uses TRBV7-2 with TRBJ2-5; D not resolved. The better agreement between TRBJ2-7 and the DNA end casts doubt on the J call. CDR1 is SGHTA and CDR2 is FQGNSA in the germline V gene. The CDR3 is 12 amino acids. CDR3 sequence (DNA): TGTGCCAGCAGCTTTAGGTTTAGCGAGCAGTACTTC. Translating it yields CASSFRFSEQYF.

The chain carries TRBV6-5 and TRBJ1-1; TRBD1 matches 7 bases. The V segment lost 2 bases and the J segment 2 bases; nucleotides outside the gene matches: 2. CDR1 and CDR2 from the germline V gene are MNHEY and SVGAGI. The CDR3 loop spans 14 amino acids. CDR3 bases: TGTGCCAGCAGTTACGCAGGGGGTAACACTGAAGCTTTCTTT. Translating it yields CASSYAGGNTEAFF.